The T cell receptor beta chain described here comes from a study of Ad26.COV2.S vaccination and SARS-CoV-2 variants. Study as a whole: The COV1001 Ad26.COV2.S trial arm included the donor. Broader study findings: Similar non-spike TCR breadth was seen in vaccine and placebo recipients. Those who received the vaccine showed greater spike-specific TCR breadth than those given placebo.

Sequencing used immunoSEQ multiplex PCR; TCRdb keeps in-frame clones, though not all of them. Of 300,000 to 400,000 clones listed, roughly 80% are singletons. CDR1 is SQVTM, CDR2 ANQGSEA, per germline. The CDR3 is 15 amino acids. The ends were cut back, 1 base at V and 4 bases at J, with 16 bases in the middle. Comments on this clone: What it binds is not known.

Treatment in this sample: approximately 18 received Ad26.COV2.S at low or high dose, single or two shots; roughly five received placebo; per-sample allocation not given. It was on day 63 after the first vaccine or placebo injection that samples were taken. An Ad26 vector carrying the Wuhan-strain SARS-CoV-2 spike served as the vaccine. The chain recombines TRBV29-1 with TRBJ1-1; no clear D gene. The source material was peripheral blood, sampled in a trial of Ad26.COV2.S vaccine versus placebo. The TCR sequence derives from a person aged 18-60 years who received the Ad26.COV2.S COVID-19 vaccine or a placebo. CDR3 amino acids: CSVEVNPNWSTEAFF. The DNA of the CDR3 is TGCAGCGTTGAAGTCAATCCCAACTGGAGCACTGAAGCTTTCTTT.